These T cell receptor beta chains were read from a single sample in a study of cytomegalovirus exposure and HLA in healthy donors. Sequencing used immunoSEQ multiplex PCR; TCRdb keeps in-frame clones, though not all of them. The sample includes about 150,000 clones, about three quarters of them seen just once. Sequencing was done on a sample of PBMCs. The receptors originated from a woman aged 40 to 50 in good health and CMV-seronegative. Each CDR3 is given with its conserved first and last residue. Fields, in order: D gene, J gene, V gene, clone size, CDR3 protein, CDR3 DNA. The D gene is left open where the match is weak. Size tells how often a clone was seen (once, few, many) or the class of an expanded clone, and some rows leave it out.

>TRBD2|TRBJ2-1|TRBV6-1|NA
CASYSGGSNEQFF
TGTGCCAGCTATAGCGGGGGATCCAATGAGCAGTTCTTC
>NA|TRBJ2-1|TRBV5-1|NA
CASSSSGDYNEQFF
TGCGCCAGCAGCTCCTCGGGGGATTACAATGAGCAGTTCTTC
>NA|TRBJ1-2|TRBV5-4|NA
CASSKQGGGYTF
TGTGCCAGCAGCAAGCAGGGCGGAGGCTACACCTTC
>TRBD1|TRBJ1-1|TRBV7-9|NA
CASRLTTGTENTEAFF
TGTGCCAGCAGACTTACGACCGGGACAGAGAACACTGAAGCTTTCTTT
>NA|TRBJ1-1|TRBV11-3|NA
CASSLDGGFGNTEAFF
TGTGCCAGCAGCTTAGATGGAGGTTTTGGGAACACTGAAGCTTTCTTT
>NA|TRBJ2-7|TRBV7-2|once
CASSLTSRSGEQYF
TGTGCCAGCAGCTTAACTAGCAGGTCTGGAGAGCAGTACTTC
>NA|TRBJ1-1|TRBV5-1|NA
CASSPSDRRGEAFF
TGCGCCAGCAGCCCCAGCGACAGGCGAGGTGAAGCTTTCTTT
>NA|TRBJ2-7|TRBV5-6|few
CASSPLGGGTYEQYF
TGTGCCAGCAGCCCCCTGGGGGGGGGCACCTACGAGCAGTACTTC
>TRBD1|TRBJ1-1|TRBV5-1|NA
CASRPGTGGLNTEAFF
TGCGCCAGCAGGCCCGGGACAGGGGGCTTAAACACTGAAGCTTTCTTT
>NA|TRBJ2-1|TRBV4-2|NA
CASSQDWRGLGNEQFF
TGTGCCAGCAGCCAAGATTGGCGGGGTTTGGGAAATGAGCAGTTCTTC
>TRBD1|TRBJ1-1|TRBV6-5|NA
CASRRTGGYTEAFF
TGTGCCAGCAGGCGTACAGGGGGATACACTGAAGCTTTCTTT
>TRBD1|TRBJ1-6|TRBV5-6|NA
CASRSGQVSSYNLPLHF
TGTGCCAGCAGATCCGGACAGGTCAGCTCCTATAATTTACCCCTCCACTTT
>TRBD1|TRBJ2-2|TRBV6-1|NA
CASTSGQGPAGELFF
TGTGCCAGCACCTCGGGACAGGGCCCGGCCGGGGAGCTGTTTTTT
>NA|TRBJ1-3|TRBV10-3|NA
CAISDGDSGNTIYF
TGTGCCATCAGTGACGGGGACTCTGGAAACACCATATATTTT
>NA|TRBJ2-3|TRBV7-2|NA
CASSLSVAPTQYF
TGTGCCAGCAGCTTATCAGTAGCCCCTACGCAGTATTTT
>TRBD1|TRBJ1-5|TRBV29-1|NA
CSARTGDQPQHF
TGCAGCGCCAGGACAGGGGATCAGCCCCAGCATTTT
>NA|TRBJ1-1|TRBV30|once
CAWSAQGKEHTEAFF
TGTGCCTGGAGTGCCCAGGGAAAGGAGCACACTGAAGCTTTCTTT
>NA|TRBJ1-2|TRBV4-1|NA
CASSQPTAYGYTF
TGCGCCAGCAGCCAACCCACAGCCTATGGCTACACCTTC
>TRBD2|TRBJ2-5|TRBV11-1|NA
CASSKSTSGQETQYF
TGTGCCAGCAGTAAATCGACTAGCGGACAAGAGACCCAGTACTTC
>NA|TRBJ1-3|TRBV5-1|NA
CASSSATGLGNTIYF
TGCGCCAGCAGCTCAGCGACAGGCCTTGGAAACACCATATATTTT
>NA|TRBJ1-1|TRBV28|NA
CASSFRQTLNTEAFF
TGTGCCAGCAGTTTTAGACAGACCCTTAACACTGAAGCTTTCTTT
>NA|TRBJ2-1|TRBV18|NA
CASSPPGGAFIEQFF
TGTGCCAGCTCACCACCGGGGGGGGCCTTTATTGAGCAGTTCTTC
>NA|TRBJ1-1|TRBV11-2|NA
CASSLTPRGRDTEAFF
TGTGCCAGCAGCCTGACCCCTCGAGGCCGAGACACTGAAGCTTTCTTT
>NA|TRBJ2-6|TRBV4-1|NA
CASSLGVGANVLTF
TGCGCCAGCAGCCTCGGTGTAGGGGCCAACGTCCTGACTTTC
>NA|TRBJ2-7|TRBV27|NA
CASSLATGYEQYF
TGTGCCAGCAGTTTAGCGACAGGCTACGAGCAGTACTTC
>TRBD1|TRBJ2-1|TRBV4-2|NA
CASSQEARDRSYNEQFF
TGTGCCAGCAGCCAAGAAGCGCGGGACAGGAGCTACAATGAGCAGTTCTTC
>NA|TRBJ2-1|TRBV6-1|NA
CASSSDYFNEQFF
TGTGCCAGCAGTTCGGACTATTTTAATGAGCAGTTCTTC
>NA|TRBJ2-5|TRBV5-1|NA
CASSFRALTETQYF
TGCGCCAGCAGCTTCAGGGCGTTAACTGAGACCCAGTACTTC
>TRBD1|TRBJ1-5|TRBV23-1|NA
CASSQKGSGGAQPQHF
TGCGCCAGCAGTCAAAAGGGCTCAGGGGGCGCGCAGCCCCAGCATTTT
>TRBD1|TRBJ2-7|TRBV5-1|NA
CASSLARDRFNYEQYF
TGCGCCAGCAGCTTGGCCCGGGACAGGTTTAACTACGAGCAGTACTTC
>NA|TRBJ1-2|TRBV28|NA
CASGADYGYTF
TGTGCCAGCGGAGCGGACTATGGCTACACCTTC
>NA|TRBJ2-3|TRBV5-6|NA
CASTRGRVRTDTQYF
TGTGCCAGCACTCGCGGCAGGGTACGCACAGATACGCAGTATTTT
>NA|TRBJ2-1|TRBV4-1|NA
CASSQDSLGGWYNEQFF
TGCGCCAGCAGCCAAGATAGTCTTGGGGGGTGGTACAATGAGCAGTTCTTC
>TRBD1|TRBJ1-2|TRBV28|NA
CASSPAPDRFTGYTF
TGTGCCAGCAGTCCCGCCCCGGACAGGTTCACGGGCTACACCTTC
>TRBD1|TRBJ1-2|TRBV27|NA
CASSRTGAYGYTF
TGTGCCAGCAGCCGGACAGGGGCGTATGGCTACACCTTC
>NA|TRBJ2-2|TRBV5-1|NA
CASSPDWTVPGELFF
TGCGCCAGCAGCCCGGACTGGACAGTCCCCGGGGAGCTGTTTTTT
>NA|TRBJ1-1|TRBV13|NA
CASSLRSNRDSEAFF
TGTGCCAGCAGCTTAAGGTCGAATCGAGACAGTGAAGCTTTCTTT
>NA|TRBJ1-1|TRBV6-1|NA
CASSESSRAATEAFF
TGTGCCAGCAGTGAATCATCCAGGGCGGCCACTGAAGCTTTCTTT
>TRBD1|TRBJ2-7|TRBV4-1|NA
CASSHPGQTYEQYF
TGCGCCAGCAGCCACCCGGGACAGACCTACGAGCAGTACTTC
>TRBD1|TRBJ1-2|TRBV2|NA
CASRGTVYGYTF
TGTGCCAGCAGGGGGACAGTTTATGGCTACACCTTC
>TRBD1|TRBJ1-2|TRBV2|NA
CASSEKDRGYGYTF
TGTGCCAGCAGTGAAAAGGACAGGGGCTATGGCTACACCTTC
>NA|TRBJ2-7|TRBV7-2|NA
CASSFTAYEQYF
TGTGCCAGCAGCTTTACAGCTTACGAGCAGTACTTC
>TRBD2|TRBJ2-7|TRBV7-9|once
CASTTWGGDEQYF
TGTGCCAGCACCACCTGGGGAGGGGACGAGCAGTACTTC
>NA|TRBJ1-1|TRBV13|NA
CASSMLFTEAFF
TGTGCCAGCAGTATGTTGTTTACTGAAGCTTTCTTT
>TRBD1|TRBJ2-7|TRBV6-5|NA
CASTTGAGPYEQYF
TGTGCCAGCACCACAGGGGCAGGGCCCTACGAGCAGTACTTC
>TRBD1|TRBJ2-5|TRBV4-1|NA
CASSQVGLPGQGAGTQYF
TGCGCCAGCAGCCAAGTAGGCCTCCCGGGACAGGGAGCAGGGACCCAGTACTTC
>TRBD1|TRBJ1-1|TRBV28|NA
CAGRDSRNTEAFF
TGTGCCGGCCGGGACAGCCGTAACACTGAAGCTTTCTTT
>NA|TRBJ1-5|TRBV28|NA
CASSLGVAGDQPQHF
TGTGCCAGCAGTTTAGGGGTCGCGGGGGATCAGCCCCAGCATTTT
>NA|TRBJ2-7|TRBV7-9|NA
CASSTRQTYEQYF
TGTGCCAGCAGTACCCGACAGACCTACGAGCAGTACTTC
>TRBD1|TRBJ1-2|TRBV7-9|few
CASSLPGQGPIGYTF
TGTGCCAGCAGCTTACCGGGACAGGGCCCTATTGGCTACACCTTC
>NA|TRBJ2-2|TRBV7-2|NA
CASSSWSSMDTGELFF
TGTGCCAGCAGCTCGTGGAGTAGCATGGACACCGGGGAGCTGTTTTTT
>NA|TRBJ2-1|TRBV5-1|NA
CASSLESRTIKRDNEQFF
TGCGCCAGCAGCTTGGAATCACGGACTATCAAGAGGGACAATGAGCAGTTCTTC
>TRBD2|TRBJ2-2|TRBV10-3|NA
CAIKWRNTGALADTGELFF
TGTGCCATCAAATGGAGAAACACAGGAGCACTAGCGGACACCGGGGAGCTGTTTTTT
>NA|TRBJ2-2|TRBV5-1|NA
CASRPGSDTGELFF
TGCGCCAGCAGACCAGGGTCGGACACCGGGGAGCTGTTTTTT
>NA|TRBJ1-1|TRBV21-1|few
CASSKVGTGTNTEAFF
NA
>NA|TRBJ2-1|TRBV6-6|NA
CASRGWSSYNEQFF
TGTGCCAGCCGCGGGTGGAGCTCCTACAATGAGCAGTTCTTC
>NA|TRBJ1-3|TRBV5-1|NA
CASSLKPLDSGNTIYF
TGCGCCAGCAGCTTGAAGCCGCTTGACTCTGGAAACACCATATATTTT
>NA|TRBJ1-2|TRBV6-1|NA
CASSEGGGTSYGYTF
TGTGCCAGCAGTGAAGGGGGGGGGACCTCCTATGGCTACACCTTC
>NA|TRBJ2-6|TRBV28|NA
CASTSGGRSSGANVLTF
TGTGCCAGCACGTCAGGGGGGAGGTCCTCTGGGGCCAACGTCCTGACTTTC